The clone carrying this T cell receptor (beta chain) was seen only once. No antigen is known for it. These data originate in a study of PD-1 blockade in classical Hodgkin lymphoma. Overall study context: Nivolumab dosed at 3 mg/kg went to patients intravenously every 2 weeks. Study-level results: Baseline TCR diversity was reportedly lower in newly diagnosed patients than healthy donors. What drove the repertoire differences, possibly disease activity or prior therapy, has not been defined. TCR diversity in CD4+, not CD8+, cells rose significantly by C4D1.

Method: immunoSEQ multiplex PCR; TCRdb's copy keeps in-frame clones and lacks some. The top ten hold approximately 2.6% of the sample, which has 35,000 to 50,000 clones, approximately 67% seen once. Germline CDR1 reads SGDLS; CDR2 reads YYNGEE. The CDR3 covers 15 residues. Trimming removed 0 bases at V and 4 bases at J, with 12 bases between. The time point: cycle 4 day 1 (C4D1), after more than five weeks of nivolumab. Following autologous stem cell transplantation, relapse occurred in every patient, and exposure to brentuximab vedotin varied. This receptor was identified in a human donor with classical Hodgkin lymphoma. V gene TRBV9 combines with J gene TRBJ2-3; perhaps TRBD2 as D (7 bases). Here the sequenced sample was peripheral blood mononuclear cells (PBMCs), taken before the fourth cycle of nivolumab. The CDR3 sequence: CASSVAGRGADTQYF. CDR3 nucleotides: TGTGCCAGCAGCGTAGCAGGGAGGGGGGCAGATACGCAGTATTTT.